The clone carrying this T cell receptor (beta chain) was counted only a few times. What it binds is not known. The investigators amplified TCR beta CDR3 regions from RNA transcripts. HTBI primers were employed in a first-round RT-PCR of the TCR CDR3. TCRdb re-analysed the multiplex PCR reads in MiXCR, keeping a single row per CDR3 protein. Found here are approximately 690,000 distinct CDR3 sequences, more than 12% of them singletons; the top ten hold about 12%. CDR3 length: 14 residues. The V and J ends lost 5 bases and 4 bases respectively, with 12 bases between them. Germline V gene lookup returns CDR1 MNHNS and CDR2 SASEGT. The sample belongs to a study of T cells in Graves' hyperthyroidism and ophthalmopathy. Background on the study: Peripheral blood specimens were obtained at initial diagnosis, prior to any treatment. Overall study findings and caveats: Blood samples included most of the expanded thyroid clonotypes exceeding 0.001.

Inclusion characteristics of ophthalmopathy patients comprised a Clinical Activity Score of at least 3, a NOSPECS grade of at least 4, and duration under 3 months. J is TRBJ1-5 and V is TRBV6-1; D is unresolved. This TCR was recovered from a woman in her forties or fifties with Graves' ophthalmopathy. The material sequenced was blood. The CDR3 here is CASSSNHGNQPQHF. CDR3 nucleotide sequence: TGTGCCAGCAGTTCCAATCACGGTAATCAGCCCCAGCATTTT.